The 8 T cell receptor beta chains below were found in one sample sequenced in a study of blood T cell repertoires in COVID-19. Clones were sequenced by immunoSEQ multiplex PCR, and TCRdb holds only the in-frame ones, with some missing. The sample records 300,000 or so clones, around four fifths being singletons. Sequencing was carried out using peripheral blood. The source is a woman aged 45-60 years with active or convalescent COVID-19.

The chain carries TRBV7-9 and TRBJ2-5; 7 bases fit TRBD2. The CDR3 has 13 residues. Unmatched junction bases numbered 2, after V lost 2 bases and J lost 5 bases. Germline lookup yields CDR1 SEHNR and CDR2 FQNEAQ (reference sequence). This chain's CDR3 is CASSLLGGETQYF. DNA of the CDR3: TGTGCCAGCAGCTTACTGGGGGGGGAGACCCAGTACTTC. The full variable domain, rest sourced from reference TRBV7-9 and TRBJ2-5, is DTGVSQNPRHKITKRGQNVTFRCDPISEHNRLYWYRQTLGQGPEFLTYFQNEAQLEKSRLLSDRFSAERPKGSFSTLEIQRTEQGDSAMYLCASSLLGGETQYFGPGTRLLVL.

Here the CDR3 DNA reads TGTGCCAGCAGTCTGCGGGAGAGATCCTACAATGAGCAGTTCTTC. Translating gives CASSLRERSYNEQFF. This rearrangement joins TRBV6-4 to TRBJ2-1; 7 nucleotides line up with TRBD2. The CDR3 length is 15 residues. Germline CDR1 MRHNA, CDR2 SNTAGT. V lost 5 bases and J lost 1; bases outside the gene matches: 5.

The chain couples TRBV5-5 to TRBJ2-7; TRBD2 aligns across 8 bases. Germline trimming cut 3 bases from V and 1 base from J; bases unmatched to any gene: 6. The CDR3 has 15 amino acids. Germline values: CDR1 SGHKS, CDR2 YYEKEE (reference sequence). The CDR3 nucleotides read TGTGCCAGCAGCTCGATAGCGGGAACGTCCTACGAGCAGTACTTC. Encoded protein: CASSSIAGTSYEQYF. The full variable domain, in which reference TRBV5-5 and TRBJ2-7 provide the parts outside the CDR3, is DAGVTQSPTHLIKTRGQQVTLRCSPISGHKSVSWYQQVLGQGPQFIFQYYEKEERGRGNFPDRFSARQFPNYSSELNVNALLLGDSALYLCASSSIAGTSYEQYFGPGTRLTVT.

This clone was detected a few times. This chain uses TRBV5-6 with TRBJ2-4; 12 positions match TRBD2. The germline gives CDR1 SGHDT, CDR2 YYEEEE. After removal of 0 bases from V and 6 bases from J, the junction contained 1 base not matched to a gene. The length of the CDR3 is 15 residues. CDR3 sequence: CASSLGGLAGNIQYF. DNA of the CDR3: TGTGCCAGCAGCTTGGGGGGACTAGCGGGAAACATTCAGTACTTC.

The V and J genes are TRBV3-1 (or the pseudogene TRBV3-2) and TRBJ2-3, with 9 nucleotides matching TRBD2. The V segment lost 6 bases and the J segment 11 bases; nucleotides outside the gene matches: 6. The CDR3 length is 12 residues. Germline loops: CDR1 LGHDT, CDR2 YNNKEL (reference sequence). CDR3 residues: CASSNSGGGQYF. CDR3 coding DNA: TGTGCCAGCAGTAATAGCGGGGGAGGGCAGTATTTT.

This rearrangement joins TRBV7-3 to TRBJ2-1; 8 bases line up with TRBD1. The junction had 10 bases not matched to a gene; V was cut back by 6 bases and J by 6 bases. There are 15 residues in the CDR3. CDR1 and CDR2 (germline): SGHTA, FQGTGA. The CDR3 loop is CASSSGQGGRNEQFF. The CDR3 coding sequence is TGTGCCAGCAGTTCCGGACAGGGCGGACGCAATGAGCAGTTCTTC.

This chain connects TRBV2 to TRBJ1-5; D might be TRBD1 (5 bases). The ends were cut back, 3 bases at V and 2 bases at J, with 14 bases in the middle. The CDR3 consists of 16 residues. CDR1 and CDR2 (germline): SNHLY, FYNNEI. Here the CDR3 DNA reads TGTGCCAGCAGTGAGATGGGGCGGAGGGGCAATCAGCCCCAGCATTTT. This codes for CASSEMGRRGNQPQHF.

This chain connects TRBV6-5 to TRBJ1-2; D possibly corresponds to TRBD1 (6 bases). The CDR3 loop spans 15 amino acids. Trimming cost V 4 bases and J 4 bases, with 16 bases left between them. CDR1 and CDR2 (germline): MNHEY, SVGAGI. CDR3: CASSSPLRDTYGYTF. In DNA, the CDR3 is TGTGCCAGCAGTTCCCCCCTCAGGGACACCTATGGCTACACCTTC.